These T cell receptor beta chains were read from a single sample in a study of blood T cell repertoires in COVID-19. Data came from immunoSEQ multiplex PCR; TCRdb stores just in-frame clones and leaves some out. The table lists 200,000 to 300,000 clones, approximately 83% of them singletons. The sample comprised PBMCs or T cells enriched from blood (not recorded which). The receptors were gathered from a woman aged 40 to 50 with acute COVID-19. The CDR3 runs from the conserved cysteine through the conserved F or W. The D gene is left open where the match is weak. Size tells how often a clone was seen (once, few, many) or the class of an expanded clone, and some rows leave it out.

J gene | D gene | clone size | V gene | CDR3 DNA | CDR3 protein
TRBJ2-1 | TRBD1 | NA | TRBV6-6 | TGTGCCAGCAGGGCCGGGACAGGGAATGAGCAGTTCTTC | CASRAGTGNEQFF
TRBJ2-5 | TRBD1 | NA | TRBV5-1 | TGCGCCAGCATTGAATCGGGACAGGGGGAGACCCAGTACTTC | CASIESGQGETQYF
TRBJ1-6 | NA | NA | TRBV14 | TGTGCCAGCAGCCAGACGGCGGGAGGGAATTCACCCCTCCACTTT | CASSQTAGGNSPLHF
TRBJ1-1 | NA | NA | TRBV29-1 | TGCAGCGTCTCGGGAGGACACTCTAAAGAAGCTTTCTTT | CSVSGGHSKEAFF
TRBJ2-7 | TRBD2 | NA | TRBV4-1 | TGCGCCAGCAGCCAAGAAGATAATAGCGGGGGTGGAAGCCACGAGCAGTACTTC | CASSQEDNSGGGSHEQYF
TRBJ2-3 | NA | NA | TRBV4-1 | TGCGCCAGCAGCCCAACGGGACTGGCTACGAGTAGTGGCACAGATACGCAGTATTTT | CASSPTGLATSSGTDTQYF
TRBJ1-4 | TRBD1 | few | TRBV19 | TGTGCCAGTAGGGGACAGTCTAATGAAAAACTGTTTTTT | CASRGQSNEKLFF
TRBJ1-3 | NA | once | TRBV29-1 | TGCAGCGTTCTGGGGAGTATTACTGGAAACACCATATATTTT | CSVLGSITGNTIYF
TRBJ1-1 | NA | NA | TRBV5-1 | TGCGCCAGCAGCTTGAGCCAGAACACTGAAGCTTTCTTT | CASSLSQNTEAFF
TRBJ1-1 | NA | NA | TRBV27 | TGTGCCAGCAGTTACTCCATGAACACTGAAGCTTTCTTT | CASSYSMNTEAFF
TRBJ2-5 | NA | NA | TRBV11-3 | TGTGCCAGCAGCTTGATCAGGGGGGCCCAAGAGACCCAGTACTTC | CASSLIRGAQETQYF
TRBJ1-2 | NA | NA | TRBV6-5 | TGTGCCAGCAGCCCCTTTGGTAGGGGGAACTATGGCTACACCTTC | CASSPFGRGNYGYTF
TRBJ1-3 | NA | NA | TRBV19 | TGTGCCACTAGGGGGGCTTCTGGAAACACCATATATTTT | CATRGASGNTIYF
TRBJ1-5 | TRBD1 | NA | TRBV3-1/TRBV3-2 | TGTGCCAGCAGCCAAGGGACAGGGGACGGCAATCAGCCCCAGCATTTT | CASSQGTGDGNQPQHF
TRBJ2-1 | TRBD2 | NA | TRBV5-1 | TGCGCCAGCAGCCCATCCGGACTAGCGGGAGAGAATGAGCAGTTCTTC | CASSPSGLAGENEQFF
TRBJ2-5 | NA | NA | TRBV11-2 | TGTGCCAGCAGCTTAAGTCTGGCAGGAGAGACCCAGTACTTC | CASSLSLAGETQYF
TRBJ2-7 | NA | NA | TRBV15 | TGTGCCACCAGCAGAGGGCCCCTGGGACTTGGGTTCTACGAGCAGTACTTC | CATSRGPLGLGFYEQYF
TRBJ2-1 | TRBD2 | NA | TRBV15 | TGTGCCACCAGCAGAGCAAATGCACTCAGGGGGCAGGAGACTAGCGGGCGACTGTACAATGAGCAGTTCTTC | CATSRANALRGQETSGRLYNEQFF
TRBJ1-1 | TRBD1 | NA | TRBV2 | TGTGCCAGCAGTGACGACAGGGAAACTGAAGCTTTCTTT | CASSDDRETEAFF
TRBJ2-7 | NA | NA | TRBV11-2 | TGTGCCAGCAGCGTCGACAGTTTCAACTACGAGCAGTACTTC | CASSVDSFNYEQYF
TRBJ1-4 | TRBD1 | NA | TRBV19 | TGTGCCAGTAGTATGGGGGACAGGGGTGAAAAACTGTTTTTT | CASSMGDRGEKLFF
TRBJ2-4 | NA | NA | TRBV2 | TGTGCCAGCAGTGATGCCGGGACATGGGAAAACATTCAGTACTTC | CASSDAGTWENIQYF
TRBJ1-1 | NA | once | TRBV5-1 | TGCGCCAGCAGTCCCCGGGTGAACACTGAAGCTTTCTTT | CASSPRVNTEAFF
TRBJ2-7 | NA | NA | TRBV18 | TGTGCCAGCTCACCACGGTATCGAGGGAACCCAGAGGTACGCGGCGAGCAGTACTTC | CASSPRYRGNPEVRGEQYF
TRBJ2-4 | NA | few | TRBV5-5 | TGTGCCAGCAGCTTTAAGGGGACCAAAAACATTCAGTACTTC | CASSFKGTKNIQYF
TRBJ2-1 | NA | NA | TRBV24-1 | TGTGCCACCAGTGACCAGCCACTACACAATGAGCAGTTCTTC | CATSDQPLHNEQFF
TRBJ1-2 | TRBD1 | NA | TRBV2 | TGTGCCAGCAGTCTAGGACAGGGGCCAAACTATGGCTACACCTTC | CASSLGQGPNYGYTF